Shown below are 32 T cell receptor beta chains from a single sample sequenced in a study of blood T cell repertoires in COVID-19. Using immunoSEQ multiplex PCR, the repertoire was profiled, and TCRdb retains in-frame clones only, with some absent. This sample has about 78,000 clones; approximately 90% occur once, and the top ten carry about 0.83%. The source material was peripheral blood. Receptors were obtained from an elderly woman with acute or convalescent COVID-19.

This clone was recorded a few times. J is TRBJ2-5 and V is TRBV18; D is possibly TRBD1 (6 bases). V lost 3 bases and J lost 1, with 9 bases in between. The CDR3 runs to 14 residues. Germline CDR1 and CDR2: KGHSH and LQKENI. The CDR3 DNA is TGTGCCAGCTCACCCTTACAGGGCCAAGAGACCCAGTACTTC. Translation: CASSPLQGQETQYF. Looking up the rest from reference TRBV18 and TRBJ2-5 gives the full variable domain: NAGVMQNPRHLVRRRGQEARLRCSPMKGHSHVYWYRQLPEEGLKFMVYLQKENIIDESGMPKERFSAEFPKEGPSILRIQQVVRGDSAAYFCASSPLQGQETQYFGPGTRLLVL.

This clone was seen a single time. This chain uses TRBV6-5 with TRBJ2-2; 8 bases are a match to TRBD1. V lost 2 bases and J lost 1; bases outside the gene matches: 0. Germline assignment: CDR1 MNHEY and CDR2 SVGAGI. CDR3 length equals 15 residues. CDR3 amino acids: CASSYGTGNTGELFF. The CDR3 DNA follows: TGTGCCAGCAGTTACGGGACAGGGAACACCGGGGAGCTGTTTTTT.

The rearrangement links TRBV5-1 to TRBJ1-1, with TRBD1 as a possible D gene (5 bases). Germline V lookup: CDR1 SGHRS, CDR2 YFSETQ. The CDR3 totals 13 residues. Trimming left V 5 bases short and J 0 bases short, with 8 bases between. CDR3: CASRGHMNTEAFF. In DNA, the CDR3 is TGCGCCAGCAGAGGACACATGAACACTGAAGCTTTCTTT.

The CDR3 nucleotides are TGCAGCGTTGAGGGACAGGGCCGACTAGCGGGAGTAGCTGAGCAGTTCTTC. This translates into CSVEGQGRLAGVAEQFF. This chain links TRBV29-1 with TRBJ2-1, with TRBD2 identical over 12 bases. The ends lost 3 bases at V and 9 bases at J; junction bases unmatched: 15. The CDR3 consists of 17 residues. The V gene's germline CDR1 is SQVTM and CDR2 ANQGSEA.

This clone has a handful of counts. The chain joins TRBV6-2 or TRBV6-3 to TRBJ2-5; 7 bases are shared with TRBD1. CDR3 length equals 17 residues. Germline values: CDR1 MNHEY, CDR2 SVGEGT. The junction had 13 bases not matched to a gene; V was cut back by 2 bases and J by 4 bases. CDR3 nucleotide sequence: TGTGCCAGCAGTTACCCAACGGGACAGCTCAATCTAGAGACCCAGTACTTC. It is translated as CASSYPTGQLNLETQYF.

This sequence joins TRBV11-1 and TRBJ2-1; 12 bases map to TRBD2. After removal of 6 bases from V and 10 bases from J, the junction contained 10 bases not matched to a gene. The CDR3 contains 15 residues. Germline values: CDR1 SGHAT, CDR2 FQDESV (reference sequence). This chain's CDR3 is CASRSSSGRAGEQFF. CDR3 bases: TGTGCCAGCAGATCCTCTAGCGGGAGGGCGGGAGAGCAGTTCTTC.

This sequence joins TRBV6-7 and TRBJ1-6, with 7 bases matching TRBD1. TRBV6-7 is given ORF status, its function remaining uncertain. The junction had 6 bases not matched to a gene; V was cut back by 4 bases and J by 9 bases. CDR3 length: 14 amino acids. The CDR3 nucleotides are TGTGCCAGCAGTTTAAGACAGGGAGGTTCACCCCTCCACTTT. It specifies CASSLRQGGSPLHF.

The rearrangement uses TRBV5-5 and TRBJ1-5; possibly TRBD1 for D (6 bases). CDR3 length: 15 residues. Trimming cost V 4 bases and J 3 bases, with 14 bases left between them. In germline, CDR1 is SGHKS, CDR2 YYEKEE (reference sequence). Written as DNA, the CDR3 is TGTGCCAGCAGCACAACAGGGAGGGACAATCAGCCCCAGCATTTT. Translation: CASSTTGRDNQPQHF. The whole variable domain, remainder taken from reference TRBV5-5 and TRBJ1-5, is DAGVTQSPTHLIKTRGQQVTLRCSPISGHKSVSWYQQVLGQGPQFIFQYYEKEERGRGNFPDRFSARQFPNYSSELNVNALLLGDSALYLCASSTTGRDNQPQHFGDGTRLSIL.

This chain links TRBV7-9 with TRBJ2-7; possibly TRBD2 for D (6 bases). Trimming took 6 bases from V and 10 from J, leaving 19 bases between them. The CDR3 is made up of 13 amino acids. Germline CDR1 reads SEHNR; CDR2 reads FQNEAQ (reference sequence). For the CDR3, the DNA is TGTGCCAGCAGTCAACATCCTGGGGGGATACAGTACTTC. Encoded protein: CASSQHPGGIQYF.

The gene calls are TRBV27 and TRBJ1-6; the D gene is possibly TRBD1 (6 bases). This CDR3 contains 21 residues. Deletions cut 3 bases from V and 6 bases from J, with 30 bases between. In germline, CDR1 is MNHEY, CDR2 SMNVEV (reference sequence). In DNA, the CDR3 is TGTGCCAGCAGTTTTTCGCCATTCCCATCAGGGGTCTTACCTTTTAATTCACCCCTCCACTTT. It yields the protein CASSFSPFPSGVLPFNSPLHF.

The genes are TRBV4-3 and TRBJ1-6; D call uncertain. In germline, CDR1 is LGHNA, CDR2 YSLEER. The CDR3 totals 15 residues. V shed 0 bases and J shed 5 bases, with 8 bases lying between them. As DNA, the CDR3 is TGCGCCAGCAGCCAAGAAAATAGTAATAATTCACCCCTCCACTTT. This gives the protein CASSQENSNNSPLHF.

The rearrangement joins TRBV18 to TRBJ2-7, with D tentatively TRBD1 (5 bases). The germline gives CDR1 KGHSH, CDR2 LQKENI. This CDR3 spans 15 amino acids. V was trimmed by 2 bases and J by 0 bases, leaving 11 bases between them. CDR3 amino acids: CASSPFVQGSYEQYF. As DNA, the CDR3 is TGTGCCAGCTCACCATTCGTCCAGGGCTCCTACGAGCAGTACTTC.

Note on this clone: Other DNA sequences of this sample code for an identical CDR3. The chain uses TRBV6-5 and TRBJ1-2, with D possibly matching TRBD1 (6 bases). This CDR3 contains 13 residues. V gave up 6 bases and J gave up 0 bases, with 8 bases separating them. CDR1 is MNHEY and CDR2 is SVGAGI in the germline V gene. The CDR3 DNA sequence: TGTGCCAGCAGGACAGGCACTAACTATGGCTACACCTTC. Encoded protein: CASRTGTNYGYTF.

The chain uses TRBV28 and TRBJ2-1, with TRBD2 matching 9 bases. CDR1 MDHEN and CDR2 SYDVKM come from the germline V gene. V lost 8 bases, J lost 8 bases, and 10 bases stayed unmatched. The CDR3 has 14 amino acids. The CDR3 spells CASPLGGRGDEQFF. CDR3 sequence (DNA): TGTGCCAGCCCCTTGGGCGGGAGGGGCGATGAGCAGTTCTTC.

CDR3 in amino acids: CASSPQGQAIYGYTF. The CDR3, as DNA: TGCGCCAGCAGCCCACAAGGACAGGCGATTTATGGCTACACCTTC. This sequence joins TRBV4-1 and TRBJ1-2, with 7 positions matching TRBD1. The J segment lost 5 bases and the V segment lost 4 bases, leaving 10 bases of the junction unmatched. The V gene's germline CDR1 is MGHRA and CDR2 YSYEKL. The CDR3 consists of 15 residues.

V is TRBV4-1 and J is TRBJ2-3, with TRBD1 identical over 7 bases. V was clipped by 2 bases and J by 1 base; unmatched bases: 9. Germline CDR1 reads MGHRA; CDR2 reads YSYEKL. The CDR3 runs 17 residues. For the CDR3, the DNA is TGCGCCAGCAGCCAATTTATTTTTACAGGGGGCACAGATACGCAGTATTTT. Residues: CASSQFIFTGGTDTQYF.

As concerns this clone: One junction end disagrees with the germline gene, perhaps due to a read error. The V call is TRBV19, the J call TRBJ1-2; 8 bases are a match to TRBD1. The CDR3 contains 14 residues. Germline CDR1 and CDR2: LNHDA and SQIVND (reference sequence). CDR3 residues: CASNIGQGHYGYTF. In nucleotides, the CDR3 is TGTGCCAGTAATATAGGACAGGGACACTATGGCTACACCTTC.

The gene calls are TRBV29-1 and TRBJ2-7; 8 bases align to TRBD1. V shed 6 bases, J shed 1 base, and the junction held 11 bases outside the gene matches. This CDR3 has 15 amino acids. The germline V gene has CDR1 SQVTM and CDR2 ANQGSEA. The CDR3 DNA sequence: TGCAGCGTCGGATCACTAGGACAGGGTTCCTACGAGCAGTACTTC. Its protein is CSVGSLGQGSYEQYF.

The chain combines TRBV5-6 with TRBJ2-7, with TRBD1 as a possible D gene (6 bases). The CDR3 runs 14 residues. CDR1 SGHDT and CDR2 YYEEEE come from the germline V gene. V lost 0 bases and J 2 bases, leaving 9 bases between the germline ends. CDR3 nucleotides: TGTGCCAGCAGCTTGGTCTCAGGGGCCTACGAGCAGTACTTC. This sequence encodes CASSLVSGAYEQYF.

The chain combines TRBV5-4 with TRBJ1-1, with a tentative D call TRBD1 (5 bases). V was cut by 2 bases and J by 4 bases, with 9 bases left in between. The length of the CDR3 is 13 residues. CDR1 is SGHNT, CDR2 YYREEE, per germline (reference sequence). CDR3 nucleotide sequence: TGTGCCAGCAGCTTAACAGGTATCACTGAAGCTTTCTTT. Its translation is CASSLTGITEAFF.

This chain joins TRBV24-1 and TRBJ1-2; 7 nucleotides line up with TRBD1. The CDR3 is 13 residues long. Germline-derived CDR1 and CDR2 are KGHDR and SFDVKD. V shed 3 bases, J shed 6 bases, and the junction held 3 bases outside the gene matches. Here the CDR3 DNA reads TGTGCCACCAGTGATGAGACAGGGCATGGCTACACCTTC. It encodes CATSDETGHGYTF.

This chain joins TRBV9 and TRBJ2-1; 9 positions agree with TRBD1. The CDR3 contains 15 residues. Germline assignment: CDR1 SGDLS and CDR2 YYNGEE. The ends lost 0 bases at V and 6 bases at J; junction bases unmatched: 4. CDR3 in DNA: TGTGCCAGCAGCGTAGATTGGGGACAGGGCAATGAGCAGTTCTTC. This sequence encodes CASSVDWGQGNEQFF.

The chain has TRBV6-2 or TRBV6-3 and TRBJ1-2; 7 bases are a match to TRBD1. The CDR3 sequence is 15 residues long. V was pared by 5 bases and J by 7 bases, with 13 bases of the junction left unmatched. CDR1 is MNHEY, CDR2 SVGEGT, per germline. The CDR3 DNA sequence: TGTGCCAGCAGTCGCGCTAACAGGGGAGCTGGTGGCTACACCTTC. It is translated as CASSRANRGAGGYTF.

Only one count was recorded for this clone. The V and J genes are TRBV6-1 and TRBJ2-5; D may be TRBD2 (6 bases). Germline-derived CDR1 and CDR2 are MNHNS and SASEGT. Trimming took off 0 bases at V and 6 bases at J, with 11 bases between the two ends. The CDR3 consists of 14 residues. The CDR3 DNA is TGTGCCAGCAGTGAAGCGGCCGGGGGAAAGACCCAGTACTTC. Translated: CASSEAAGGKTQYF.

The CDR3 nucleotides read TGTGCCAGCAACGCCGCCGGGACAAACTATGGCTACACCTTC. Protein: CASNAAGTNYGYTF. J is TRBJ1-2 and V is TRBV6-5; possible D gene TRBD1, 6 bases. Germline loops: CDR1 MNHEY, CDR2 SVGAGI. The CDR3 loop spans 14 amino acids. V was shortened by 7 bases and J by 2 bases, with 14 bases between the two germline ends.

The gene calls are TRBV9 and TRBJ2-1; 9 bases fit TRBD2. The CDR3 extends over 13 amino acids. V shed 4 bases, J shed 10 bases, and the junction held 6 bases outside the gene matches. Per the germline V gene, CDR1 is SGDLS and CDR2 is YYNGEE. The CDR3 sequence is CASSSGLAKEQFF. The CDR3 DNA follows: TGTGCCAGCAGCTCGGGACTAGCTAAGGAGCAGTTCTTC.

The chain uses TRBV6-1 and TRBJ2-3, with TRBD2 matching over 8 bases. The germline V gene has CDR1 MNHNS and CDR2 SASEGT. J was trimmed by 0 bases and V by 2 bases; bases with no gene match: 4. The CDR3 contains 16 residues. The CDR3 DNA sequence: TGTGCCAGCAGTGAAAGTTCGGGAGGGAGCACAGATACGCAGTATTTT. It is translated as CASSESSGGSTDTQYF.

The rearrangement links TRBV6-5 to TRBJ1-2; D is undetermined. Deletions cut 5 bases from V and 4 bases from J, with 14 bases between. Germline V gene data show CDR1 as MNHEY and CDR2 as SVGAGI. This CDR3 comprises 14 residues. The CDR3 nucleotides are TGTGCCAGCAGTAGCCAGACAACCTCCTATGGCTACACCTTC. Translation: CASSSQTTSYGYTF.

V gene TRBV7-9 combines with J gene TRBJ2-1; 7 bases match TRBD2. Germline assignment: CDR1 SEHNR and CDR2 FQNEAQ (reference sequence). This CDR3 spans 14 amino acids. V lost 0 bases to trimming and J lost 4 bases; unmatched junction nucleotides: 0. CDR3 in amino acids: CASSLAGGYNEQFF. The CDR3 DNA sequence: TGTGCCAGCAGCTTAGCGGGAGGGTACAATGAGCAGTTCTTC.

The chain employs TRBV28 and TRBJ1-5; the match to TRBD1 covers 9 bases. CDR1 is MDHEN and CDR2 is SYDVKM in the germline V gene. CDR3 length equals 15 residues. V lost 1 base to trimming and J lost 6 bases; unmatched junction nucleotides: 4. CDR3 DNA sequence: TGTGCCAGCAGTTTATCTGGGACAGGGAGTCAGCCCCAGCATTTT. Amino acid sequence: CASSLSGTGSQPQHF. The full variable domain, in which reference TRBV28 and TRBJ1-5 provide the parts outside the CDR3, is DVKVTQSSRYLVKRTGEKVFLECVQDMDHENMFWYRQDPGLGLRLIYFSYDVKMKEKGDIPEGYSVSREKKERFSLILESASTNQTSMYLCASSLSGTGSQPQHFGDGTRLSIL.

The chain combines TRBV4-3 with TRBJ1-1; weak D call: TRBD1 (6 bases). V lost 4 bases to trimming and J lost 1 base, with 16 bases between them. There are 16 residues in the CDR3. From germline, CDR1 is LGHNA and CDR2 YSLEER. In nucleotides, the CDR3 is TGCGCCAGCAGCCTAGAGGGGGGGCTTACGAACACTGAAGCTTTCTTT. This sequence encodes CASSLEGGLTNTEAFF.

This chain uses TRBV11-3 with TRBJ2-1; 9 nucleotides match TRBD1. Per germline, CDR1 SGHNT and CDR2 YENEEA. After removal of 5 bases from V and 9 bases from J, the junction contained 5 bases not matched to a gene. The CDR3 contains 13 residues. Written as DNA, the CDR3 is TGTGCCAGCAGCCGGGACAGGGAAGGTGAGCAGTTCTTC. Protein: CASSRDREGEQFF.